What follows are 9 T cell receptor beta chains derived from one specimen sequenced in a study of identical twins. TCRdb re-called the 5' RACE reads through MiXCR, storing one row per CDR3 protein. The repertoire holds roughly 570,000 distinct CDR3 sequences, with approximately 10% as singletons. These data are also associated with another study on yellow fever vaccine responses in identical twins.

Sequencing input: PBMCs. These receptor sequences come from a woman aged 18-29 years in good health.

In this sample, this clonotype turned up a few times. The rearrangement joins TRBV29-1 to TRBJ1-1; 7 nucleotides agree with TRBD1. The CDR3 has 14 amino acids. Per germline, CDR1 SQVTM and CDR2 ANQGSEA. V was pared by 3 bases and J by 5 bases, with 9 bases of the junction left unmatched. The CDR3 DNA follows: TGCAGCGTTGAGCGGAGGGGGCGCCGAACTGAAGCTTTCTTT. The encoded protein is CSVERRGRRTEAFF.

CDR3 sequence reads: CASSVDEGRYNEQFF. CDR3 bases: TGTGCCAGCAGCGTAGATGAGGGTCGGTACAATGAGCAGTTCTTC. The chain employs TRBV9 and TRBJ2-1; tentatively, D is TRBD2 (5 bases). This CDR3 contains 15 residues. Trimming left V 0 bases short and J 4 bases short, with 11 bases between. Germline CDR1 is SGDLS and CDR2 is YYNGEE. Full variable domain (rest looked up from reference TRBV9 and TRBJ2-1): DSGVTQTPKHLITATGQRVTLRCSPRSGDLSVYWYQQSLDQGLQFLIQYYNGEERAKGNILERFSAQQFPDLHSELNLSSLELGDSALYFCASSVDEGRYNEQFFGPGTRLTVL.

This chain joins TRBV7-6 and TRBJ2-3, with TRBD1 identical over 9 bases. The CDR3 loop spans 16 amino acids. V trimming: 4 bases; J trimming: 8 bases; junction bases outside the gene matches: 13. The germline V gene has CDR1 SGHVS and CDR2 FNYEAQ. The DNA of the CDR3 is TGTGCCAGCAGCTCAGTCTACAGGGGGCAAGCAGTTACGCAGTATTTT. This sequence encodes CASSSVYRGQAVTQYF. Combining the CDR3 with reference TRBV7-6 and TRBJ2-3 gives the whole variable domain GAGVSQSPRYKVTKRGQDVALRCDPISGHVSLYWYRQALGQGPEFLTYFNYEAQQDKSGLPNDRFSAERPEGSISTLTIQRTEQRDSAMYRCASSSVYRGQAVTQYFGPGTRLTVL.

The CDR3 region is CSVAIGNTEAFF. DNA for the CDR3: TGCAGTGTCGCGATCGGAAACACTGAAGCTTTCTTT. The chain combines TRBV20-1 with TRBJ1-1; unclear D gene. Germline lookup yields CDR1 DFQATT and CDR2 SNEGSKA (reference sequence). Deletions cut 7 bases from V and 2 bases from J, with 11 bases between. CDR3 length: 12 amino acids.

This clonotype was observed at least ten times. The J gene is TRBJ2-5, the V gene TRBV25-1; 7 positions match TRBD1. The germline V gene encodes CDR1 MGHDK and CDR2 SYGVNS. The CDR3 covers 13 residues. V was clipped by 6 bases and J by 5 bases; unmatched bases: 6. The CDR3: CASRETGRETQYF. For the CDR3, the DNA is TGTGCCAGCAGGGAGACAGGGCGGGAGACCCAGTACTTC. The variable domain in full, with the rest retrieved from reference TRBV25-1 and TRBJ2-5, is EADIYQTPRYLVIGTGKKITLECSQTMGHDKMYWYQQDPGMELHLIHYSYGVNSTEKGDLSSESTVSRIRTEHFPLTLESARPSHTSQYLCASRETGRETQYFGPGTRLLVL.

The chain uses TRBV7-9 and TRBJ2-2; tentatively, D is TRBD2 (6 bases). Trimming took 4 bases from V and 7 from J, leaving 22 bases between them. Germline V gene lookup returns CDR1 SEHNR and CDR2 FQNEAQ (reference sequence). This CDR3 is 17 amino acids long. The CDR3: CASSSLRDSLDVGELFF. Written as DNA, the CDR3 is TGTGCCAGCAGCTCACTGCGGGACTCCCTGGACGTCGGGGAGCTGTTTTTT.

This clonotype was counted only a few times. The V and J genes are TRBV27 and TRBJ2-7; TRBD2 matches at 7 bases. The CDR3 covers 17 residues. CDR1 is MNHEY, CDR2 SMNVEV, per germline (reference sequence). V lost 2 bases and J lost 0; bases outside the gene matches: 10. The CDR3 nucleotides are TGTGCCAGCAGTTTAGTATCCAGCGGGGCGAGCTCCTACGAGCAGTACTTC. Its protein product is CASSLVSSGASSYEQYF.

V gene TRBV10-3 combines with J gene TRBJ2-1; 8 positions match TRBD2. Germline V gives CDR1 ENHRY, CDR2 SYGVKD. V lost 8 bases and J lost 15; bases outside the gene matches: 18. The length of the CDR3 is 14 residues. The CDR3 region has the DNA TGTGCCATCGCCGAATCGGCTAGCGGGTGGAAGGCGTTCTTC. This translates into CAIAESASGWKAFF.

This clonotype has just a few counts. The gene calls are TRBV5-1 and TRBJ1-2, with D uncertain. Germline CDR1 SGHRS, CDR2 YFSETQ. The CDR3 totals 16 residues. Between the trimmed V and J ends, which lost 0 bases and 3 bases, there was a span of 15 bases. CDR3 sequence: CASSLAPASDYYGYTF. CDR3 bases: TGCGCCAGCAGCTTGGCGCCAGCTTCCGACTACTATGGCTACACCTTC.